The clone carrying this T cell receptor (beta chain) was seen once. This sample is part of a study of blood T cell repertoires in COVID-19. Looking at the study overall: In each case, the material was cDNA or gDNA derived from T cells, B-cell-depleted T cells, or PBMCs.

Participants were aged roughly 18 to 89 years from roughly 26 US areas. A COVID-19 case was met by exposed participants within 2 weeks before study entry. As originally analysed: Reference gene primer amplification gave nucleated cell count estimates. This table comes from immunoSEQ multiplex PCR, and its TCRdb copy is limited to in-frame clones, with some not included. V, J and clone size are taken as reported in that table, and D and trimming were inferred from the DNA itself. The data contain 200,000 to 300,000 clones, around 90% of them singletons. The CDR3 has 13 amino acids. Trimming shortened V by 3 bases and J by 5 bases, and 13 bases separated the two germline ends. Germline loops: CDR1 DFQATT, CDR2 SNEGSKA (reference sequence).

Sample: PBMCs or T cells enriched from blood (not recorded which). The chain carries TRBV20-1 and TRBJ2-5; D is perhaps TRBD2 (6 bases). The TCR comes from a man aged 50-59 years who had been exposed to COVID-19. The CDR3 sequence is CSASSAGRETQYF. The CDR3 coding sequence is TGCAGTGCTAGTTCCGCGGGGAGGGAGACCCAGTACTTC.